A single sample is the source of the 20 T cell receptor beta chains below, sequenced in a study of shared clonotypes between healthy human individuals (dated by TCRdb to about 2020). Libraries were made using the immunoSEQ multiplex PCR assay. This is the immuneACCESS table as TCRdb keeps it, with only in-frame sequences that have V and J called. A part of the clones is gone; compared with another copy, unresolved V genes explain less than half, and the rest is unexplained. Within this sample are roughly 2.1 million clones, with approximately 94% of them counted one time only. Together, the top ten hold 1.5% to 2% of the sample. For the CD8 naive samples, CD45RO-negative cells were positively selected for CCR7, yielding a CD45RA+CCR7+ population from which TemRA cells were excluded. Sequenced input: naive CD8+ T cells from PBMCs. The cell subset or site label of this sample denotes: CD45RA+CCR7+. The origin of the receptors is a man aged 18 to 35 in good health. Some clones in this sample may be carry-over from other donors' samples.

The V and J genes are TRBV11-2 and TRBJ2-3; a weak D match, TRBD1 (6 bases). Trimming cost V 3 bases and J 3 bases, with 16 bases left between them. The CDR3 contains 16 residues. The V gene's germline CDR1 is SGHAT and CDR2 FQNNGV. CDR3 in DNA: TGTGCCAGCAGCTTTTACCCCAGGGACAAAACAGATACGCAGTATTTT. Translation: CASSFYPRDKTDTQYF.

A few counts support this clone. The V call is TRBV5-6, the J call TRBJ1-1; maybe TRBD1 (5 bases). Trimming cost V 5 bases and J 4 bases, with 12 bases left between them. Germline V gene data show CDR1 as SGHDT and CDR2 as YYEEEE. The CDR3 has 13 residues. The CDR3 spells CASSSEGFTEAFF. The CDR3 DNA follows: TGTGCCAGCAGTTCAGAGGGGTTCACTGAAGCTTTCTTT.

With regard to this clone: Other DNA sequences in the same sample also yield this CDR3. The V and J genes are TRBV9 and TRBJ2-1, with D perhaps being TRBD1 or TRBD2 (7 bases each). The CDR3 length is 15 residues. Germline V gene data show CDR1 as SGDLS and CDR2 as YYNGEE. V shed 4 bases and J shed 0 bases, with 11 bases lying between them. CDR3 nucleotide sequence: TGTGCCAGCAGCCCAGGGGGGGGCTCCTACAATGAGCAGTTCTTC. It encodes CASSPGGGSYNEQFF.

This clone was found a few times. This chain joins TRBV5-1 and TRBJ2-2; TRBD1 is a possible D gene (6 bases). Per the germline V gene, CDR1 is SGHRS and CDR2 is YFSETQ. V lost 2 bases and J lost 1, with 12 bases in between. The CDR3 runs to 16 residues. In nucleotides, the CDR3 is TGCGCCAGCAGCTTAACAGGGATTAAGAACACCGGGGAGCTGTTTTTT. It is translated as CASSLTGIKNTGELFF.

The chain employs TRBV7-7 and TRBJ2-1; 7 nucleotides align to TRBD2. The V segment lost 2 bases and the J segment 1 base; nucleotides outside the gene matches: 5. Germline V CDR1 and CDR2: SSHAT, FNYEAQ (reference sequence). This CDR3 is 16 amino acids long. The DNA for the CDR3 is TGTGCCAGCAGCTTATCCGGGAGGAGTTCCTACAATGAGCAGTTCTTC. Amino acids: CASSLSGRSSYNEQFF. Complete variable domain (other parts from reference TRBV7-7 and TRBJ2-1): GAGVSQSPRYKVTKRGQDVTLRCDPISSHATLYWYQQALGQGPEFLTYFNYEAQPDKSGLPSDRFSAERPEGSISTLTIQRTEQRDSAMYRCASSLSGRSSYNEQFFGPGTRLTVL.

The V and J genes are TRBV29-1 and TRBJ2-7; D might be TRBD2 (6 bases). CDR3 length: 12 residues. From germline, CDR1 is SQVTM and CDR2 ANQGSEA. The ends were cut back, 7 bases at V and 6 bases at J, with 16 bases in the middle. CDR3 nucleotides: TGCAGCGCCCAAACGGAGGGGTTCGAGCAGTACTTC. Translation: CSAQTEGFEQYF.

The rearrangement uses TRBV9 and TRBJ1-1, with D possibly TRBD1 on 6 matching bases. Germline values: CDR1 SGDLS, CDR2 YYNGEE. V lost 4 bases and J 7 bases, leaving 17 bases between the germline ends. The CDR3 runs to 14 residues. Here the CDR3 reads CASSTGTGLREAFF. CDR3 nucleotides: TGTGCCAGCAGCACCGGAACAGGGTTACGTGAAGCTTTCTTT. The full variable domain, in which reference TRBV9 and TRBJ1-1 provide the parts outside the CDR3, is DSGVTQTPKHLITATGQRVTLRCSPRSGDLSVYWYQQSLDQGLQFLIQYYNGEERAKGNILERFSAQQFPDLHSELNLSSLELGDSALYFCASSTGTGLREAFFGQGTRLTVV.

The CDR3 DNA follows: TGCGCCAGCAGCCAAGGACTAGCAGAGAACACCGGGGAGCTGTTTTTT. This gives the protein CASSQGLAENTGELFF. The V and J genes are TRBV4-3 and TRBJ2-2, with 7 bases aligning to TRBD2. V dropped 1 base and J dropped 1; count of bases not matched to a gene: 3. The CDR3 has 16 residues. CDR1 is LGHNA, CDR2 YSLEER, per germline.

The chain couples TRBV28 to TRBJ1-1, with 8 bases lining up with TRBD1. This CDR3 region has 18 residues. The V gene end was trimmed by 1 base and the J gene end by 7 bases; junction bases not matched to a gene: 17. Per the germline V gene, CDR1 is MDHEN and CDR2 is SYDVKM. In DNA form, the CDR3 reads TGTGCCAGCAGTTTATTGTGGGACAGGACCAGTCGGACGGGTGAAGCTTTCTTT. Protein: CASSLLWDRTSRTGEAFF.

V is TRBV7-8 and J is TRBJ2-3; 12 bases fit TRBD2. Unmatched junction bases numbered 11, after V lost 5 bases and J lost 5 bases. Germline V lookup: CDR1 SGHVS, CDR2 FQNEAQ. There are 17 residues in the CDR3. This CDR3 is CASSPGLAGSGGDTQYF. In DNA, the CDR3 is TGTGCCAGCAGCCCCGGACTAGCGGGGAGCGGGGGAGATACGCAGTATTTT.

V and J are TRBV7-9 and TRBJ2-2; D remains ambiguous. Deletions cut 4 bases from V and 5 bases from J, with 14 bases between. Germline loops: CDR1 SEHNR, CDR2 FQNEAQ (reference sequence). The length of the CDR3 is 15 residues. CDR3 protein: CASSSPHGRTGELFF. The CDR3 DNA sequence: TGTGCCAGCAGCTCCCCGCACGGAAGGACCGGGGAGCTGTTTTTT.

The chain links TRBV5-1 to TRBJ2-2; D call uncertain. CDR1 SGHRS and CDR2 YFSETQ come from the germline V gene. CDR3 length equals 15 residues. V was trimmed by 7 bases and J by 2 bases, leaving 15 bases between them. The CDR3: CASSNGRTNTGELFF. The CDR3 coding sequence is TGCGCCAGCTCCAATGGTAGAACTAACACCGGGGAGCTGTTTTTT.

The chain recombines TRBV7-9 with TRBJ1-2, with a possible D match to TRBD1 (5 bases). Germline CDR1 reads SEHNR; CDR2 reads FQNEAQ (reference sequence). The V end lost 4 bases, the J end lost 0 bases, and 12 bases lay between the germline ends. CDR3 length equals 15 residues. DNA for the CDR3: TGTGCCAGCAGCTGGGGGGAACTTTCTAACTATGGCTACACCTTC. Encoded protein: CASSWGELSNYGYTF. Filled out from reference TRBV7-9 and TRBJ1-2, the complete variable domain reads DTGVSQNPRHKITKRGQNVTFRCDPISEHNRLYWYRQTLGQGPEFLTYFQNEAQLEKSRLLSDRFSAERPKGSFSTLEIQRTEQGDSAMYLCASSWGELSNYGYTFGSGTRLTVV.

As to this clone: The same CDR3 arises from other DNA sequences in this sample as well. V gene TRBV19 combines with J gene TRBJ2-1; D is possibly TRBD1 (6 bases). CDR3 size: 15 residues. V was trimmed by 1 base and J by 4 bases, leaving 11 bases between them. Germline CDR1 reads LNHDA; CDR2 reads SQIVND (reference sequence). CDR3: CASSIVAGDYNEQFF. The CDR3 DNA sequence: TGTGCCAGTAGTATAGTGGCAGGGGATTACAATGAGCAGTTCTTC.

The V gene is TRBV20-1, the J gene TRBJ2-1, with D unclear. The V and J ends lost 2 bases and 3 bases respectively, with 2 bases between them. There are 11 residues in the CDR3. Germline CDR1 and CDR2: DFQATT and SNEGSKA (reference sequence). The CDR3 sequence is CSARYYNEQFF. The CDR3 DNA follows: TGCAGTGCTAGATACTACAATGAGCAGTTCTTC.

The chain carries TRBV28 and TRBJ2-3; D perhaps matches TRBD2 (6 bases). Trimming stripped 5 bases from V and 6 bases from J, with 15 bases between. There are 14 residues in the CDR3. Per germline, CDR1 MDHEN and CDR2 SYDVKM. This CDR3 is CASSPLAADDTQYF. The CDR3 nucleotides are TGTGCCAGCAGTCCTTTAGCGGCGGACGATACGCAGTATTTT.

The chain links TRBV11-2 to TRBJ1-5; no clear D gene. The V end lost 9 bases, the J end lost 0 bases, and 15 bases lay between the germline ends. The CDR3 loop spans 15 amino acids. CDR1 and CDR2 from the germline V gene are SGHAT and FQNNGV. The CDR3 region is CASSYDADSNQPQHF. The CDR3 DNA reads TGTGCCAGTAGTTATGACGCTGATAGCAATCAGCCCCAGCATTTT.

The chain joins TRBV7-6 to TRBJ1-1, with D perhaps matching TRBD1 (5 bases). Germline assignment: CDR1 SGHVS and CDR2 FNYEAQ. Between the trimmed V and J ends, which lost 5 bases and 0 bases, there was a span of 13 bases. The CDR3 totals 15 residues. The chain's CDR3 is CASSLSTEMNTEAFF. The CDR3 nucleotides are TGTGCCAGCAGCCTGTCGACAGAAATGAACACTGAAGCTTTCTTT.

This clone was picked up one time. V and J are TRBV4-3 and TRBJ1-4; 10 nucleotides line up with TRBD1. The CDR3 runs to 15 residues. Germline V gene sequence: CDR1 LGHNA, CDR2 YSLEER. V trimming: 3 bases; J trimming: 6 bases; junction bases outside the gene matches: 4. CDR3 in DNA: TGCGCCAGCAGCCAGCCCGGGACAGGGGATGAAAAACTGTTTTTT. It encodes CASSQPGTGDEKLFF.

This chain uses TRBV7-9 with TRBJ1-1; no reliable D call. The CDR3 spans 16 residues. V lost 1 base, J lost 5 bases, and 17 bases lay in between. Germline values: CDR1 SEHNR, CDR2 FQNEAQ (reference sequence). CDR3 amino acids: CASSLGLGPAVTEAFF. CDR3 in DNA: TGTGCCAGCAGCTTAGGGTTGGGCCCGGCAGTTACTGAAGCTTTCTTT.